This TCR beta chain was documented in a study of cytomegalovirus exposure and HLA in healthy donors. The study's findings and limits: Specificity for CMV antigens was confirmed in vitro for a few of the CMV-associated chains. Rarity characterized most TCR sequences, yet some public TCRs appeared in many donors. Published work reported that the classifier diagnosed cytomegalovirus status with high specificity and sensitivity.

The count of this clone is one. Its specificity is unknown. TCRdb keeps only in-frame clones here, not all; method: immunoSEQ multiplex PCR. The repertoire holds over 200,000 clones, 80% to 90% seen once, with 2.9% in the top ten. Per the germline V gene, CDR1 is MDHEN and CDR2 is SYDVKM. CDR3 length: 13 residues. Trimming removed 8 bases at V and 10 bases at J, with 20 bases between. This TCR was recovered from a woman under 30 in good health and CMV-seronegative. What was sequenced was PBMCs. The chain recombines TRBV28 with TRBJ1-2, with D possibly being TRBD1 (6 bases). The CDR3 spells CASSRLTGFDYTF. The CDR3 DNA follows: TGTGCCAGCTCACGACTGACAGGTTTCGACTACACCTTC.